A single sample gave rise to the 14 T cell receptor beta chains below, sequenced in a study of OX40 agonist ivuxolimab in advanced cancers. Produced via immunoSEQ multiplex PCR; TCRdb's table is partial and in-frame only. The top ten hold around 1.6% of the sample, which has about 96,000 clones, 90% seen once. Source: CD4+ or CD8+ T cells sorted from blood, taken in a trial of the OX40 agonist ivuxolimab. Receptor source: an adult with an advanced solid tumor such as melanoma, head and neck, liver or kidney cancer.

The gene calls are TRBV5-6 and TRBJ2-3; D may correspond to TRBD1 or TRBD2 (5 bases each). This CDR3 has 14 amino acids. Germline CDR1 reads SGHDT; CDR2 reads YYEEEE. Trimming took 4 bases from V and 2 from J, leaving 11 bases between them. The chain's CDR3 is CASSLGTPTDTQYF. CDR3 nucleotide sequence: TGTGCCAGCAGCCTAGGGACGCCCACAGATACGCAGTATTTT.

The rearrangement links TRBV11-2 to TRBJ2-4; D remains unclear. This CDR3 comprises 14 residues. The V end lost 3 bases, the J end lost 8 bases, and 14 bases lay between the germline ends. The V gene's germline CDR1 is SGHAT and CDR2 FQNNGV. The CDR3 sequence: CASSFRALADIQYF. In DNA, the CDR3 is TGTGCCAGCAGCTTTAGGGCCCTGGCTGACATTCAGTACTTC.

This chain connects TRBV5-1 to TRBJ1-2; TRBD1 agrees at 7 bases. The ends lost 1 base at V and 3 bases at J; junction bases unmatched: 6. The germline CDR1 and CDR2 sequences are SGHRS and YFSETQ. The CDR3 has 15 residues. The CDR3 loop reads CASSLQEGQHYGYTF. CDR3 nucleotides: TGCGCCAGCAGCTTGCAGGAGGGACAGCACTATGGCTACACCTTC.

The chain employs TRBV10-2 and TRBJ1-2; D is uncertain. Germline V gene sequence: CDR1 WSHSY, CDR2 SAAADI. The CDR3 has 12 residues. V dropped 6 bases and J dropped 3 bases, with 8 bases sitting between them. This CDR3 is CASRLGDYGYTF. CDR3 sequence (DNA): TGCGCCAGCAGACTCGGTGACTATGGCTACACCTTC.

This clone was seen only a few times. This sequence joins TRBV30 and TRBJ1-1, with D unclear. V lost 1 base and J lost 3, with 15 bases in between. The CDR3 totals 15 residues. Per germline, CDR1 GTSNPN and CDR2 SVGIG (reference sequence). CDR3 loop: CAWSANMGLDTEAFF. The CDR3 DNA reads TGTGCCTGGAGTGCCAACATGGGGTTGGACACTGAAGCTTTCTTT.

The chain couples TRBV5-1 to TRBJ2-3; 13 bases are a match to TRBD2. Trimming removed 0 bases from V and 4 bases from J; junction bases left unmatched: 8. The germline V gene encodes CDR1 SGHRS and CDR2 YFSETQ. This CDR3 is 18 amino acids long. CDR3 sequence: CASSLELAGGQRSDTQYF. CDR3 DNA sequence: TGCGCCAGCAGCTTGGAACTAGCGGGAGGGCAGAGGTCAGATACGCAGTATTTT.

V usage is TRBV29-1 and J usage is TRBJ2-7; D tentatively fits TRBD1 or TRBD2 (5 bases each). The CDR3 length is 14 residues. V lost 4 bases and J 2 bases, leaving 15 bases between the germline ends. Germline V lookup: CDR1 SQVTM, CDR2 ANQGSEA. CDR3: CSVVGVGVPYEQYF. CDR3 bases: TGCAGCGTTGTGGGGGTTGGCGTCCCCTACGAGCAGTACTTC.

The chain has TRBV29-1 and TRBJ2-7; D unresolved. CDR1 is SQVTM, CDR2 ANQGSEA, per germline. The CDR3 runs 12 residues. Trimming left V 7 bases short and J 6 bases short, with 16 bases between. In DNA form, the CDR3 reads TGCAGCGGGTCGGAAGGATCCCTCGAGCAGTACTTC. It is translated as CSGSEGSLEQYF.

V and J are TRBV4-3 and TRBJ2-3, with D possibly TRBD2 on 5 matching bases. The V and J ends lost 0 bases and 4 bases respectively, with 8 bases between them. Germline V gene lookup returns CDR1 LGHNA and CDR2 YSLEER. CDR3 length: 14 amino acids. In nucleotides, the CDR3 is TGCGCCAGCAGCCAAGAAAGGAGGTCAGATACGCAGTATTTT. Protein: CASSQERRSDTQYF.

This clone was counted once. The chain joins TRBV5-1 to TRBJ2-5, with D perhaps assigned TRBD1 or TRBD2 (6 bases each). CDR3 length: 15 amino acids. Trimming left V 0 bases short and J 7 bases short, with 16 bases between. The germline gives CDR1 SGHRS, CDR2 YFSETQ. In DNA, the CDR3 is TGCGCCAGCAGCTTGGCCGGTAGCGGACAGACGACCCAGTACTTC. Translated: CASSLAGSGQTTQYF.

V is TRBV25-1 and J is TRBJ1-5; D not resolved. Trimming left V 4 bases short and J 2 bases short, with 15 bases between. This CDR3 comprises 16 residues. Germline loops: CDR1 MGHDK, CDR2 SYGVNS. CDR3 sequence (DNA): TGTGCCAGCAGTGCCCCGGGCGAGGGTGGCAATCAGCCCCAGCATTTT. This translates into CASSAPGEGGNQPQHF. Full variable domain (remainder filled in from reference TRBV25-1 and TRBJ1-5): EADIYQTPRYLVIGTGKKITLECSQTMGHDKMYWYQQDPGMELHLIHYSYGVNSTEKGDLSSESTVSRIRTEHFPLTLESARPSHTSQYLCASSAPGEGGNQPQHFGDGTRLSIL.

V and J are TRBV7-9 and TRBJ1-2; D unclear. With 5 bases removed from V and 8 bases from J, the gap between germline ends came to 24 bases. Looked up from germline, CDR1 is SEHNR and CDR2 is FQNEAQ (reference sequence). The CDR3 has 16 residues. CDR3 nucleotide sequence: TGTGCCAGCAGCCCCCGGGGTGGTTCAGAGTCTGGCGGCTACACCTTC. Its translation: CASSPRGGSESGGYTF.

This clone was observed a single time. The V gene is TRBV6-4, the J gene TRBJ2-7; 7 bases map to TRBD2. Germline V gene lookup returns CDR1 MRHNA and CDR2 SNTAGT. V shed 0 bases, J shed 2 bases, and the junction held 1 base outside the gene matches. The CDR3 runs 14 residues. The CDR3 sequence is CASSDSAGAYEQYF. The CDR3 nucleotides are TGTGCCAGCAGTGACTCTGCGGGAGCCTACGAGCAGTACTTC.

The V gene is TRBV7-9, the J gene TRBJ2-1, with 9 nucleotides matching TRBD2. This CDR3 comprises 16 residues. Germline CDR1 and CDR2: SEHNR and FQNEAQ (reference sequence). Losses at the gene ends were 3 bases for V and 7 bases for J; bases not matched to a gene: 10. The CDR3 loop is CASSLTGGRAGNEQFF. The CDR3 DNA reads as TGTGCCAGCAGCTTGACTGGCGGGAGGGCCGGTAATGAGCAGTTCTTC. Full variable domain (missing parts from reference TRBV7-9 and TRBJ2-1): DTGVSQNPRHKITKRGQNVTFRCDPISEHNRLYWYRQTLGQGPEFLTYFQNEAQLEKSRLLSDRFSAERPKGSFSTLEIQRTEQGDSAMYLCASSLTGGRAGNEQFFGPGTRLTVL.